These 9 T cell receptor beta chains were sequenced from one sample in a study of cytomegalovirus exposure and HLA in healthy donors. Both 60 Vbeta primers and 13 Jbeta primers went into the PCR. Some clones are missing from TCRdb's copy, which holds only in-frame ones; the method was immunoSEQ multiplex PCR. The top ten clones hold about 4.3% of a sample with about 130,000 clones, roughly 75% of them seen once. The sample comprised PBMCs. Receptors were obtained from a young man in good health.

The rearrangement uses TRBV6-1 and TRBJ1-5; possible D gene TRBD1, 6 bases. This CDR3 comprises 15 residues. Germline values: CDR1 MNHNS, CDR2 SASEGT. V was pared by 4 bases and J by 1 base, with 11 bases between. The DNA of the CDR3 is TGTGCCAGCAGTGTTGGGACACTAAGCAATCAGCCCCAGCATTTT. This codes for CASSVGTLSNQPQHF.

The V and J genes are TRBV5-8 and TRBJ1-5, with no clear D. The CDR3 sequence is 15 residues long. Germline V CDR1 and CDR2: SGHTS, YDEGEE. Trimming cost V 1 base and J 3 bases, with 11 bases left between them. Here the CDR3 DNA reads TGTGCCAGCAGCTTGAGCGGGGTGCTCAATCAGCCCCAGCATTTT. This sequence encodes CASSLSGVLNQPQHF.

The chain links TRBV20-1 to TRBJ2-7; D is possibly TRBD2 (5 bases). V was cut by 7 bases and J by 1 base, with 8 bases left in between. Germline CDR1 reads DFQATT; CDR2 reads SNEGSKA (reference sequence). This CDR3 comprises 11 residues. CDR3 in amino acids: CSVERSYEQYF. CDR3 sequence (DNA): TGCAGTGTTGAGCGGTCCTACGAGCAGTACTTC.

Notes on this clone: The sample holds other DNA sequences that translate to the same CDR3. The chain employs TRBV7-9 and TRBJ1-5, with D possibly matching TRBD1 (5 bases). Trimming took 2 bases from V and 4 from J, leaving 6 bases between them. Per the germline V gene, CDR1 is SEHNR and CDR2 is FQNEAQ (reference sequence). There are 13 residues in the CDR3. CDR3 DNA: TGTGCCAGCAGCTTATCAGGGAATCAGCCCCAGCATTTT. Translation: CASSLSGNQPQHF.

This clone has a single count. The rearrangement joins TRBV15 to TRBJ2-3; D might be TRBD2 (5 bases). V was clipped by 1 base and J by 0 bases, with 5 bases between them. The CDR3 has 14 amino acids. Per germline, CDR1 LNHNV and CDR2 YYDKDF (reference sequence). CDR3 nucleotides: TGTGCCACCAGCAGAGGCGGGAGCACAGATACGCAGTATTTT. Amino acid sequence: CATSRGGSTDTQYF.

The rearrangement joins TRBV7-6 to TRBJ1-4, with 9 bases matching TRBD1. The trim removed 5 bases at V and 0 bases at J, leaving 1 base unmatched. Germline loops: CDR1 SGHVS, CDR2 FNYEAQ. CDR3 length: 15 amino acids. The DNA for the CDR3 is TGTGCCAGCAGCCGACAGGGGGCAACTAATGAAAAACTGTTTTTT. Encoded protein: CASSRQGATNEKLFF.

In its sample, this clone was seen a few times. This chain connects TRBV21-1 to TRBJ1-1; the DNA was not compared with TRBD1, the D call given in the table. TRBV21-1 corresponds to a pseudogene. This CDR3 region has 17 residues. The CDR3, as DNA: TGTGCCAGCAGCAAAGAAGGGCGTGGGGACAGCCGTTTTGAAGCTTTCTTT. It yields the protein CASSKEGRGDSRFEAFF.

The chain joins TRBV14 to TRBJ2-5; 10 bases align to TRBD2. V lost 4 bases to trimming and J lost 6 bases; unmatched junction nucleotides: 8. The CDR3 is made up of 15 amino acids. CDR1 and CDR2 from the germline V gene are SGHDN and FVKESK. CDR3 loop: CASSPLAGEGKTQYF. As DNA, the CDR3 is TGTGCCAGCAGCCCCCTAGCGGGAGAAGGGAAGACCCAGTACTTC.

This chain's CDR3 is CASDEGNTEAFF. For the CDR3, the DNA is TGTGCCAGCGACGAGGGGAACACTGAAGCTTTCTTT. The chain is built from TRBV18 and TRBJ1-1; D gene uncertain. Trimming stripped 8 bases from V and 1 base from J, with 8 bases between. Germline CDR1 KGHSH, CDR2 LQKENI. The length of the CDR3 is 12 residues.